These 26 T cell receptor beta chains came from one sample sequenced in a study of T cells in Graves' hyperthyroidism and ophthalmopathy. Using RNA transcripts as the source, TCR beta CDR3 regions were amplified. A set of HTBI primers served as the primers for a first-round RT-PCR of the TCR CDR3. TCRdb reanalysed the multiplex PCR reads using MiXCR and keeps one entry per CDR3 protein. Among a few hundred thousand distinct CDR3 sequences, 15% were seen once, and the ten largest hold 32%. The specimen sequenced was blood. These TCRs come from a woman aged 25 to 39 with Graves' hyperthyroidism.

This clonotype was seen repeatedly, ten times or more. V and J are TRBV5-1 and TRBJ1-1; D unclear. Looked up from germline, CDR1 is SGHRS and CDR2 is YFSETQ. The CDR3 length is 13 residues. Trimming left V 9 bases short and J 3 bases short, with 15 bases between. CDR3 sequence (DNA): TGCGCCACCTTGGTGTTGACGGACACTGAAGCTTTCTTT. Residues: CATLVLTDTEAFF.

This clonotype was seen only a few times. The rearrangement uses TRBV5-6 and TRBJ2-1, with TRBD2 identical over 8 bases. Trimming removed 1 base from V and 4 bases from J; junction bases left unmatched: 4. The length of the CDR3 is 15 residues. Germline values: CDR1 SGHDT, CDR2 YYEEEE. The CDR3 DNA sequence: TGTGCCAGCAGCTTGCCCGGGGGGGGGTACAATGAGCAGTTCTTC. Translating it yields CASSLPGGGYNEQFF.

This clonotype was picked up many times. The chain carries TRBV7-9 and TRBJ2-7, with 7 positions matching TRBD2. V lost 3 bases, J lost 2 bases, and 10 bases stayed unmatched. The germline V gene encodes CDR1 SEHNR and CDR2 FQNEAQ (reference sequence). The CDR3 contains 16 residues. The CDR3 protein is CASSLSFGLAAYEQYF. In DNA, the CDR3 is TGTGCCAGCAGCTTGTCCTTTGGGCTAGCGGCCTACGAGCAGTACTTC.

This clonotype was observed at least ten times. Here the CDR3 DNA reads TGTGCCAGCAGCGGGCTAGCGGGTAACACCGGGGAGCTGTTTTTT. Translation gives CASSGLAGNTGELFF. This chain uses TRBV12-3 or TRBV12-4 with TRBJ2-2; 8 nucleotides line up with TRBD2. Unmatched junction bases numbered 5, after V lost 6 bases and J lost 2 bases. The CDR3 runs to 15 residues.

The J gene is TRBJ1-2, the V gene TRBV20-1; a weak D match, TRBD1 (5 bases). This CDR3 comprises 14 residues. CDR1 DFQATT and CDR2 SNEGSKA come from the germline V gene (reference sequence). The ends were cut back, 5 bases at V and 7 bases at J, with 20 bases in the middle. This chain's CDR3 is CSAHPPGRAGGYTF. Here the CDR3 DNA reads TGCAGTGCTCACCCCCCGGGCAGGGCGGGTGGCTACACCTTC.

This clonotype came up many times. The chain combines TRBV24-1 with TRBJ2-5; D perhaps matches TRBD1 (5 bases). The V gene's germline CDR1 is KGHDR and CDR2 SFDVKD. The CDR3 spans 14 residues. Trimming shortened V by 3 bases and J by 2 bases, and 9 bases separated the two germline ends. Here the CDR3 DNA reads TGTGCCACCAGTGATAGACAGAAGCAAGAGACCCAGTACTTC. Translating gives CATSDRQKQETQYF.

As concerns this clonotype: This may be a read error, as it is one base from a much larger clone. V and J are TRBV20-1 and TRBJ2-7; 7 bases line up with TRBD1. The CDR3 extends over 12 amino acids. Trimming took 3 bases from V and 9 from J; bases not matched to a gene: 8. CDR1 and CDR2 (germline): DFQATT, SNEGSKA (reference sequence). The CDR3 loop reads CSASQGVSGQYF. CDR3 in DNA: TGCAGTGCTAGCCAGGGGGTCAGCGGGCAGTACTTC.

The gene calls are TRBV20-1 and TRBJ2-7; D not resolved. This CDR3 comprises 14 residues. Per the germline V gene, CDR1 is DFQATT and CDR2 is SNEGSKA (reference sequence). V was trimmed by 3 bases and J by 2 bases, leaving 14 bases between them. CDR3 sequence reads: CSASPPALAYEQYF. CDR3 coding DNA: TGCAGTGCTAGTCCGCCAGCCCTCGCCTACGAGCAGTACTTC.

This clonotype appeared many times. V gene TRBV9 combines with J gene TRBJ1-5; D is possibly TRBD1 (5 bases). V lost 5 bases to trimming and J lost 4 bases, with 16 bases between them. This CDR3 is 15 amino acids long. CDR1 SGDLS and CDR2 YYNGEE come from the germline V gene. Written as DNA, the CDR3 is TGTGCCAGCAGTGAAACCCCCGACAGTAATCAGCCCCAGCATTTT. Its translation: CASSETPDSNQPQHF.

The chain carries TRBV20-1 and TRBJ2-7; no clear D. Trimming cost V 2 bases and J 1 base, with 12 bases left between them. The CDR3 extends over 14 amino acids. CDR1 and CDR2 (germline): DFQATT, SNEGSKA (reference sequence). CDR3: CSARKTSRSYEQYF. CDR3 nucleotides: TGCAGTGCTAGAAAGACCAGCCGATCCTACGAGCAGTACTTC.

This clonotype was picked up many times. The CDR3 sequence: CAWSAERNQPQHF. The CDR3, as DNA: TGTGCCTGGAGTGCGGAGCGCAATCAGCCCCAGCATTTT. The genes are TRBV30 and TRBJ1-5; unclear D gene. In germline, CDR1 is GTSNPN, CDR2 SVGIG (reference sequence). Trimming left V 1 base short and J 2 bases short, with 6 bases between. This CDR3 is built from 13 residues. Filled out from reference TRBV30 and TRBJ1-5, the complete variable domain reads SQTIHQWPATLVQPVGSPLSLECTVEGTSNPNLYWYRQAAGRGLQLLFYSVGIGQISSEVPQNLSASRPQDRQFILSSKKLLLSDSGFYLCAWSAERNQPQHFGDGTRLSIL.

This clonotype was observed many times. The chain uses TRBV6-1 and TRBJ2-7; 8 nucleotides agree with TRBD1. The CDR3 sequence is 15 residues long. From germline, CDR1 is MNHNS and CDR2 SASEGT. Unmatched junction bases numbered 12, after V lost 7 bases and J lost 4 bases. The CDR3 nucleotides are TGTGCCAGCACCAAGGAGCAGGGGGCAGGTTACGAGCAGTACTTC. It yields the protein CASTKEQGAGYEQYF.

The sample holds many counts of this clonotype. The chain uses TRBV6-1 and TRBJ2-1; the D is unclear. V was clipped by 3 bases and J by 9 bases, with 9 bases between them. The CDR3 is 12 residues long. CDR1 is MNHNS and CDR2 is SASEGT in the germline V gene. CDR3 sequence (DNA): TGTGCCAGCAGTGATACCCTGGTTGAGCAGTTCTTC. The encoded protein is CASSDTLVEQFF.

A single count supports this clonotype. The V gene is TRBV7-3, the J gene TRBJ2-1; 10 nucleotides agree with TRBD2. Near its end, the DNA agrees better with TRBJ2-7, so the J call may be wrong. Germline V gene lookup returns CDR1 SGHTA and CDR2 FQGTGA. This CDR3 has 16 residues. CDR3 loop: CASSLLAGVSYNEQYF. The CDR3, as DNA: TGTGCCAGCAGCTTACTAGCGGGAGTTTCCTACAATGAGCAGTACTTC.

In regard to this clonotype: A read error may be the cause here, since a much bigger clone is one base away. J is TRBJ2-1 and V is TRBV3-1, with 12 bases identical to TRBD2. This CDR3 is 16 amino acids long. CDR1 LGHDT and CDR2 YNNKEL come from the germline V gene (reference sequence). The chain's CDR3 is CASSQRLAGVRNEQLF. CDR3 DNA sequence: TGTGCCAGCAGCCAGCGACTAGCGGGAGTAAGGAATGAGCAGCTCTTC.

This rearrangement joins TRBV24-1 to TRBJ2-2, with 13 bases fitting TRBD2. V lost 4 bases, J lost 5 bases, and 9 bases stayed unmatched. Germline CDR1 KGHDR, CDR2 SFDVKD. This CDR3 is 18 amino acids long. CDR3: CATSDLPPTSGRTGELFF. The CDR3 DNA reads as TGTGCCACCAGTGACCTCCCCCCGACTAGCGGGAGGACCGGGGAGCTGTTTTTT.

The chain combines TRBV20-1 with TRBJ1-1, with unresolved D. CDR1 and CDR2 (germline): DFQATT, SNEGSKA (reference sequence). The germline V and J ends were trimmed by 3 bases and 6 bases, with 8 bases remaining between them. The CDR3 is 11 amino acids. The DNA for the CDR3 is TGCAGTGCTAGGGACGCCCCTGAAGCTTTCTTT. Translation gives CSARDAPEAFF.

The V gene is TRBV20-1, the J gene TRBJ1-2; a weak D match, TRBD1 (6 bases). Germline V CDR1 and CDR2: DFQATT, SNEGSKA (reference sequence). The CDR3 extends over 14 amino acids. Trimming cost V 6 bases and J 0 bases, with 14 bases left between them. CDR3 sequence: CSAARDNSNYGYTF. As DNA, the CDR3 is TGCAGTGCCGCTCGGGACAATTCTAACTATGGCTACACCTTC.

This clonotype was counted ten times or more. The rearrangement links TRBV5-5 to TRBJ2-5; D not resolved. The CDR3 consists of 15 residues. Trimming took off 0 bases at V and 4 bases at J, with 13 bases between the two ends. CDR1 SGHKS and CDR2 YYEKEE come from the germline V gene (reference sequence). CDR3 DNA: TGTGCCAGCAGCTTGGACAGCAGGAACGCAGAGACCCAGTACTTC. Translated, it gives CASSLDSRNAETQYF.

This clonotype was observed at least ten times. This chain links TRBV18 with TRBJ2-7; TRBD2 aligns across 8 bases. Looked up from germline, CDR1 is KGHSH and CDR2 is LQKENI. CDR3 length: 20 residues. V was pared by 0 bases and J by 0 bases, with 16 bases of the junction left unmatched. The CDR3 nucleotides read TGTGCCAGCTCACCACCTATTCTTACCGGGAGCGGGAGATCCTCCTACGAGCAGTACTTC. It yields the protein CASSPPILTGSGRSSYEQYF. The full variable domain, rest sourced from reference TRBV18 and TRBJ2-7, is NAGVMQNPRHLVRRRGQEARLRCSPMKGHSHVYWYRQLPEEGLKFMVYLQKENIIDESGMPKERFSAEFPKEGPSILRIQQVVRGDSAAYFCASSPPILTGSGRSSYEQYFGPGTRLTVT.

At least ten counts were recorded for this clonotype. This chain connects TRBV6-1 to TRBJ2-5; a weak D match, TRBD1 (6 bases). The V gene lost 2 bases and the J gene lost 5 bases, with 15 bases spanning the gap. The CDR3 extends over 15 amino acids. Looked up from germline, CDR1 is MNHNS and CDR2 is SASEGT. The CDR3 region has the DNA TGTGCCAGCAGTGAATCACTTGGACAGTTTGAGACCCAGTACTTC. This sequence encodes CASSESLGQFETQYF.

This clonotype has ten or more counts. The chain employs TRBV27 and TRBJ1-1; TRBD1 is a possible D gene (5 bases). The CDR3 loop spans 13 amino acids. The V and J ends lost 3 bases and 3 bases respectively, with 8 bases between them. Germline V gives CDR1 MNHEY, CDR2 SMNVEV (reference sequence). The CDR3, as DNA: TGTGCCAGCAGTTTCGGGGACCACACTGAAGCTTTCTTT. Translating gives CASSFGDHTEAFF.

This clonotype was counted at least ten times. The chain couples TRBV24-1 to TRBJ2-1; possible D gene TRBD2, 5 bases. This CDR3 has 13 residues. Per germline, CDR1 KGHDR and CDR2 SFDVKD. Trimming pared 6 bases from V and 4 bases from J, leaving 9 bases between. For the CDR3, the DNA is TGTGCCACCAGTTTCGGGATTTACAATGAGCAGTTCTTC. Translated, it gives CATSFGIYNEQFF.

The chain recombines TRBV20-1 with TRBJ2-2; 9 bases map to TRBD1. This CDR3 spans 15 amino acids. V gave up 3 bases and J gave up 5 bases; unmatched junction bases: 7. The germline V gene has CDR1 DFQATT and CDR2 SNEGSKA (reference sequence). CDR3 coding DNA: TGCAGTGCTAGTTGGGGACAGGGAGTGACCGGGGAGCTGTTTTTT. Translating it yields CSASWGQGVTGELFF.

This clonotype was counted ten times or more. This rearrangement joins TRBV28 to TRBJ1-2, with D perhaps matching TRBD1 (5 bases). Trimming stripped 3 bases from V and 6 bases from J, with 14 bases between. The CDR3 loop spans 14 amino acids. Germline lookup yields CDR1 MDHEN and CDR2 SYDVKM. CDR3 loop: CASSFKGQADGYTF. Here the CDR3 DNA reads TGTGCCAGCAGTTTTAAGGGGCAAGCAGATGGCTACACCTTC.

The sample holds a few counts of this clonotype. The chain joins TRBV10-3 to TRBJ2-3, with unresolved D. Germline CDR1 and CDR2: ENHRY and SYGVKD. V was clipped by 2 bases and J by 2 bases, with 8 bases between them. There are 14 residues in the CDR3. The CDR3 sequence is CAISEKQTTDTQYF. The CDR3 nucleotides are TGTGCCATCAGTGAGAAACAGACCACAGATACGCAGTATTTT.